Below, 30 T cell receptor beta chains from the same sample are listed, as sequenced in a study of OX40 agonist ivuxolimab in advanced cancers. TCRdb's table, derived via immunoSEQ multiplex PCR, lists solely in-frame clones and lacks some. The sample contains tens of thousands of clones, 75% to 85% of which appear only once. The sample was CD4+ or CD8+ T cells sorted from blood, taken in a trial of the OX40 agonist ivuxolimab. The origin of the receptors is an adult with an advanced solid tumor such as melanoma, head and neck, liver or kidney cancer.

This chain links TRBV5-1 with TRBJ1-2; a weak D match, TRBD1 (6 bases). V was shortened by 4 bases and J by 4 bases, with 23 bases between the two germline ends. Germline V gene lookup returns CDR1 SGHRS and CDR2 YFSETQ. The CDR3 sequence is 17 residues long. CDR3 coding DNA: TGCGCCAGCAGCCCCTCCCCCCAGGGGTTGACGATCTATGGCTACACCTTC. Translated: CASSPSPQGLTIYGYTF.

This rearrangement joins TRBV7-8 to TRBJ2-5; TRBD1 agrees at 11 bases. The J segment lost 4 bases and the V segment lost 5 bases, leaving 9 bases of the junction unmatched. The CDR3 has 16 amino acids. Germline V gene lookup returns CDR1 SGHVS and CDR2 FQNEAQ. The CDR3 region has the DNA TGTGCCAGCAGCCAGTGGAGGACAGGGGGCTCAGAGACCCAGTACTTC. The encoded protein is CASSQWRTGGSETQYF.

The genes are TRBV23-1 and TRBJ1-5; TRBD1 agrees at 7 bases. TRBV23-1 is given ORF status, its function remaining uncertain. V was clipped by 0 bases and J by 7 bases; unmatched bases: 6. The CDR3 runs to 15 residues. The CDR3 nucleotides read TGCGCCAGCAGTCAATCCGAATACAGGGGCCAGCCCCAGCATTTT. This encodes CASSQSEYRGQPQHF.

Comments on this clone: Distinct nucleotide sequences in the sample also encode this CDR3. The chain carries TRBV6-6 and TRBJ2-3; D gene uncertain. Germline V lookup: CDR1 MNHNY, CDR2 SVGAGI (reference sequence). The CDR3 runs 12 residues. Trimming stripped 4 bases from V and 0 bases from J, with 2 bases between. DNA of the CDR3: TGTGCCAGCAGTTGGAGCACAGATACGCAGTATTTT. Its protein product is CASSWSTDTQYF.

This clone has only one observation. The chain is built from TRBV14 and TRBJ1-3; TRBD1 might be the D (6 bases). V was trimmed by 4 bases and J by 0 bases, leaving 7 bases between them. The CDR3 contains 14 residues. Germline CDR1 and CDR2: SGHDN and FVKESK. CDR3 in DNA: TGTGCCAGCAGCCGCAGGGGCTCTGGAAACACCATATATTTT. Protein sequence: CASSRRGSGNTIYF.

The rearrangement links TRBV6-1 to TRBJ2-2, with D hard to call. CDR3 size: 14 residues. Trimming left V 6 bases short and J 0 bases short, with 8 bases between. The germline gives CDR1 MNHNS, CDR2 SASEGT. CDR3: CASRIFANTGELFF. CDR3 nucleotide sequence: TGTGCCAGCAGAATTTTTGCGAACACCGGGGAGCTGTTTTTT.

This clone was recorded a few times. The chain is built from TRBV2 and TRBJ2-7, with 8 bases fitting TRBD2. Germline-derived CDR1 and CDR2 are SNHLY and FYNNEI. The CDR3 covers 15 residues. V was clipped by 8 bases and J by 6 bases; unmatched bases: 15. The CDR3 region is CASGGIGTRGGEQYF. The DNA for the CDR3 is TGTGCCAGCGGGGGAATAGGGACTAGAGGGGGCGAGCAGTACTTC.

V gene TRBV18 combines with J gene TRBJ1-1, with a weak D call TRBD1 (6 bases). V gave up 2 bases and J gave up 7 bases, with 17 bases separating them. Germline V CDR1 and CDR2: KGHSH, LQKENI. This CDR3 is 15 amino acids long. As DNA, the CDR3 is TGTGCCAGCTCACCAGAAGCCCCAGGGGCGGGTGAAGCTTTCTTT. Translation: CASSPEAPGAGEAFF.

The rearrangement uses TRBV11-2 and TRBJ2-5; D is unresolved. Germline V lookup: CDR1 SGHAT, CDR2 FQNNGV. The CDR3 runs 12 residues. V was cut by 4 bases and J by 4 bases, with 7 bases left in between. The CDR3 here is CASSSPRETQYF. The CDR3 DNA follows: TGTGCCAGCAGCTCCCCTCGAGAGACCCAGTACTTC.

This chain uses TRBV4-3 with TRBJ2-1; 7 bases map to TRBD2. The CDR3 runs 17 residues. Germline CDR1 and CDR2: LGHNA and YSLEER. V was pared by 0 bases and J by 0 bases, with 5 bases of the junction left unmatched. The CDR3 loop is CASSQEQRGSSYNEQFF. The CDR3 DNA follows: TGCGCCAGCAGCCAAGAGCAGCGGGGAAGCTCCTACAATGAGCAGTTCTTC.

This clone has only one observation. This chain connects TRBV7-6 to TRBJ2-1, with TRBD2 identical over 10 bases. The CDR3 has 15 residues. The ends lost 1 base at V and 6 bases at J; junction bases unmatched: 3. The germline V gene has CDR1 SGHVS and CDR2 FNYEAQ. The CDR3 region is CASSLVSGGFNEQFF. Written as DNA, the CDR3 is TGTGCCAGCAGCTTAGTTAGCGGGGGGTTCAATGAGCAGTTCTTC.

The rearrangement uses TRBV7-6 and TRBJ2-1, with D tentatively TRBD1 or TRBD2 (6 bases each). The V gene lost 5 bases and the J gene lost 0 bases, with 17 bases spanning the gap. Germline CDR1 SGHVS, CDR2 FNYEAQ. The CDR3 is 17 residues long. The CDR3 reads CASSRGLGTGSYNEQFF. CDR3 DNA: TGTGCCAGCAGCCGGGGGCTGGGAACAGGCTCCTACAATGAGCAGTTCTTC. Based on the CDR3 plus reference TRBV7-6 and TRBJ2-1, the full variable domain is GAGVSQSPRYKVTKRGQDVALRCDPISGHVSLYWYRQALGQGPEFLTYFNYEAQQDKSGLPNDRFSAERPEGSISTLTIQRTEQRDSAMYRCASSRGLGTGSYNEQFFGPGTRLTVL.

The gene calls are TRBV29-1 and TRBJ2-5; unclear D gene. CDR3 length: 14 residues. Germline CDR1 is SQVTM and CDR2 is ANQGSEA. The V and J ends lost 0 bases and 3 bases respectively, with 11 bases between them. This chain's CDR3 is CSVEDGGSEETQYF. The CDR3 DNA reads TGCAGCGTTGAAGATGGTGGGTCAGAAGAGACCCAGTACTTC. Full variable domain (missing parts from reference TRBV29-1 and TRBJ2-5): SAVISQKPSRDICQRGTSLTIQCQVDSQVTMMFWYRQQPGQSLTLIATANQGSEATYESGFVIDKFPISRPNLTFSTLTVSNMSPEDSSIYLCSVEDGGSEETQYFGPGTRLLVL.

J is TRBJ1-1 and V is TRBV5-6, with D possibly TRBD1 on 5 matching bases. This CDR3 comprises 16 residues. CDR1 and CDR2 (germline): SGHDT, YYEEEE. With 0 bases removed from V and 0 bases from J, the gap between germline ends came to 12 bases. This CDR3 is CASSLEWGSVNTEAFF. For the CDR3, the DNA is TGTGCCAGCAGCTTGGAGTGGGGGTCGGTGAACACTGAAGCTTTCTTT.

In this sample, this clone turned up a few times. The CDR3 DNA reads as TGCAGTGCTATCCGGGACAGGGAAGCTTTCTTT. Translated, it gives CSAIRDREAFF. The V call is TRBV20-1, the J call TRBJ1-1; 8 nucleotides agree with TRBD1. The CDR3 has 11 residues. Per the germline V gene, CDR1 is DFQATT and CDR2 is SNEGSKA (reference sequence). The junction had 3 bases not matched to a gene; V was cut back by 4 bases and J by 8 bases.

V usage is TRBV19 and J usage is TRBJ2-7; D unresolved. CDR1 LNHDA and CDR2 SQIVND come from the germline V gene (reference sequence). V lost 2 bases and J lost 4, with 15 bases in between. The CDR3 is 15 residues long. DNA for the CDR3: TGTGCCAGTAGTATATCCTCCGTGGGCTTATACGAGCAGTACTTC. This gives the protein CASSISSVGLYEQYF. The full variable domain, its missing parts supplied by reference TRBV19 and TRBJ2-7, is DGGITQSPKYLFRKEGQNVTLSCEQNLNHDAMYWYRQDPGQGLRLIYYSQIVNDFQKGDIAEGYSVSREKKESFPLTVTSAQKNPTAFYLCASSISSVGLYEQYFGPGTRLTVT.

The rearrangement uses TRBV4-3 and TRBJ1-2, with a weak D call TRBD1 (6 bases). Trimming cost V 2 bases and J 4 bases, with 14 bases left between them. The CDR3 is 15 residues long. The V gene's germline CDR1 is LGHNA and CDR2 YSLEER. For the CDR3, the DNA is TGCGCCAGCAGCCAAACTCAGGGGACCCCCTATGGCTACACCTTC. It translates to CASSQTQGTPYGYTF.

The rearrangement uses TRBV6-5 and TRBJ1-2; D is perhaps TRBD1 (5 bases). This CDR3 contains 15 residues. Germline loops: CDR1 MNHEY, CDR2 SVGAGI. The V end was cut by 2 bases, the J end by 4 bases, with 14 bases between. The DNA of the CDR3 is TGTGCCAGCAGTTACCTGGTGCAGGGTGGCTATGGCTACACCTTC. The encoded protein is CASSYLVQGGYGYTF.

This clone has only a few counts. The chain employs TRBV7-8 and TRBJ1-1; 10 nucleotides align to TRBD1. V was pared by 5 bases and J by 0 bases, with 6 bases of the junction left unmatched. This CDR3 has 16 amino acids. CDR1 is SGHVS and CDR2 is FQNEAQ in the germline V gene. The chain's CDR3 is CASSLGTGVLNTEAFF. In DNA form, the CDR3 reads TGTGCCAGCAGCCTCGGGACAGGGGTACTGAACACTGAAGCTTTCTTT.

The chain couples TRBV7-7 to TRBJ2-1; D unclear. Germline CDR1 SSHAT, CDR2 FNYEAQ (reference sequence). This CDR3 is 14 amino acids long. V was cut by 4 bases and J by 5 bases, with 12 bases left in between. CDR3 DNA: TGTGCCAGCAGCTCCGGTCAGATTGACAATGAGCAGTTCTTC. This gives the protein CASSSGQIDNEQFF.

The V gene is TRBV7-9, the J gene TRBJ2-7; D remains unclear. This CDR3 has 12 amino acids. V was pared by 2 bases and J by 7 bases, with 9 bases between. Germline V gives CDR1 SEHNR, CDR2 FQNEAQ (reference sequence). CDR3 in amino acids: CASSLTPKEQYF. CDR3 nucleotide sequence: TGTGCCAGCAGCTTAACCCCAAAGGAGCAGTACTTC.

The rearrangement links TRBV6-1 to TRBJ1-2; D gene uncertain. Germline assignment: CDR1 MNHNS and CDR2 SASEGT. The ends were cut back, 10 bases at V and 8 bases at J, with 14 bases in the middle. The CDR3 length is 11 residues. The chain's CDR3 is CATHNLQGYTF. The CDR3 DNA follows: TGTGCCACCCATAATCTTCAGGGCTACACCTTC.

The rearrangement uses TRBV19 and TRBJ1-4, with D perhaps TRBD1 (5 bases). CDR1 is LNHDA and CDR2 is SQIVND in the germline V gene (reference sequence). CDR3 length: 15 residues. Trimming pared 7 bases from V and 8 bases from J, leaving 20 bases between. Here the CDR3 reads CASTPAGGFGEKLFF. Here the CDR3 DNA reads TGTGCCAGTACCCCCGCGGGGGGGTTTGGGGAAAAACTGTTTTTT.

CDR3 residues: CASSLSSYEQYF. CDR3 in DNA: TGTGCCAGCAGTTTGTCCTCCTACGAGCAGTACTTC. V gene TRBV28 combines with J gene TRBJ2-7; no clear D. The V end lost 3 bases, the J end lost 0 bases, and 3 bases lay between the germline ends. The CDR3 spans 12 residues. Germline V CDR1 and CDR2: MDHEN, SYDVKM.

This clone appeared a few times. The V and J genes are TRBV4-2 and TRBJ2-3, with TRBD2 matching 7 bases. This CDR3 comprises 16 residues. CDR1 is LGHNA, CDR2 YNFKEQ, per germline. V shed 0 bases, J shed 4 bases, and the junction held 7 bases outside the gene matches. CDR3 DNA: TGTGCCAGCAGCCAAGATCAACGGGGAGGGCCAGATACGCAGTATTTT. It codes for CASSQDQRGGPDTQYF.

This rearrangement joins TRBV7-9 to TRBJ2-7; D unclear. Trimming left V 6 bases short and J 2 bases short, with 17 bases between. Germline values: CDR1 SEHNR, CDR2 FQNEAQ (reference sequence). The CDR3 has 15 residues. CDR3 residues: CASSQQPRWPYEQYF. In DNA, the CDR3 is TGTGCCAGCAGTCAACAGCCTAGGTGGCCCTACGAGCAGTACTTC.

The chain recombines TRBV6-6 with TRBJ2-5, with 10 bases matching TRBD2. With 2 bases clipped from V and 3 bases from J, the junction kept 6 bases outside the gene matches. The CDR3 is made up of 16 amino acids. Looked up from germline, CDR1 is MNHNY and CDR2 is SVGAGI (reference sequence). CDR3 loop: CASSYRDSGGKETQYF. The CDR3 DNA is TGTGCCAGCAGTTACCGTGATAGCGGGGGGAAAGAGACCCAGTACTTC.

The J gene is TRBJ2-7, the V gene TRBV4-1; no reliable D call. Trimming shortened V by 0 bases and J by 0 bases, and 12 bases separated the two germline ends. Germline values: CDR1 MGHRA, CDR2 YSYEKL. This CDR3 is built from 16 residues. The CDR3 protein is CASSQDSSRSSYEQYF. CDR3 nucleotide sequence: TGCGCCAGCAGCCAAGATAGTAGCAGGAGCTCCTACGAGCAGTACTTC.

This clone was observed a single time. This chain joins TRBV5-1 and TRBJ2-1, with TRBD2 matching over 8 bases. CDR3 length equals 15 residues. Germline V gene data show CDR1 as SGHRS and CDR2 as YFSETQ. The V segment lost 0 bases and the J segment 8 bases; nucleotides outside the gene matches: 7. CDR3 nucleotides: TGCGCCAGCAGCTTGGCGGGGGGGGCCGCCGATGAGCAGTTCTTC. Translating gives CASSLAGGAADEQFF. Full variable domain (rest looked up from reference TRBV5-1 and TRBJ2-1): KAGVTQTPRYLIKTRGQQVTLSCSPISGHRSVSWYQQTPGQGLQFLFEYFSETQRNKGNFPGRFSGRQFSNSRSEMNVSTLELGDSALYLCASSLAGGAADEQFFGPGTRLTVL.

This clone appeared once. This chain links TRBV19 with TRBJ2-7; the D call may be TRBD1 or TRBD2 (5 bases each). Trimming shortened V by 6 bases and J by 4 bases, and 10 bases separated the two germline ends. The germline V gene has CDR1 LNHDA and CDR2 SQIVND (reference sequence). This CDR3 spans 12 amino acids. CDR3 residues: CASSGAPYEQYF. The CDR3 region has the DNA TGTGCCAGTAGCGGGGCCCCTTACGAGCAGTACTTC.